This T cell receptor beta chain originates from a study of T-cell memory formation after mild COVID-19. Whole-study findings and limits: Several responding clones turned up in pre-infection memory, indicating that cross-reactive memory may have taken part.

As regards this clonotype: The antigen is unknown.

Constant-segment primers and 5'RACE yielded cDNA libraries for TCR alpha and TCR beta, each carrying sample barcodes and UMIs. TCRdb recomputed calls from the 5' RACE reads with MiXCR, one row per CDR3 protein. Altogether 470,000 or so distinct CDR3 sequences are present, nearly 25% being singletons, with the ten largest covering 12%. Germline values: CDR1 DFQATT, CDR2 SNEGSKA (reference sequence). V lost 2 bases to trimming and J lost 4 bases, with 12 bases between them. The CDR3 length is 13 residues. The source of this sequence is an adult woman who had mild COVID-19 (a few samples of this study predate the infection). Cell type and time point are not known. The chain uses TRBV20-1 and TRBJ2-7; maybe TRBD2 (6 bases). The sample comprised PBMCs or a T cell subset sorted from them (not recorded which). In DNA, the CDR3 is TGCAGTGCTAGAACCGCCGGGGGATACGAGCAGTACTTC. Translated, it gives CSARTAGGYEQYF.